This T cell receptor beta chain stems from a study of cytomegalovirus exposure and HLA in healthy donors. Across the study: Genotyping showed roughly 76% of approximately 430 donors falling in the Caucasian-associated ancestry cluster.

The V gene end was trimmed by 0 bases and the J gene end by 6 bases; junction bases not matched to a gene: 10. CDR3 length: 17 residues. CDR1 is SNHLY and CDR2 is FYNNEI in the germline V gene. Study-level findings and limits: In a later analysis, the majority of CMV-associated beta chains seemingly showed HLA restriction.

Notes on this clone: Its matching antigen is unknown.

The PCR ran on 60 Vbeta and 13 Jbeta primers. Sequencing used immunoSEQ multiplex PCR; TCRdb keeps in-frame clones, though not all of them. Here the sample spans around 150,000 clones, around 76% being singletons. Sample: PBMCs. The clonotype originates from a girl aged 10-17 years in good health and CMV-seropositive. The chain combines TRBV2 with TRBJ2-3, with 9 bases identical to TRBD2. The CDR3 DNA reads as TGTGCCAGCAGTGAAGCGATTCGGCGGGGGGGCTTGGATACGCAGTATTTT. Translation: CASSEAIRRGGLDTQYF.